The 17 T cell receptor beta chains given below trace back to one sample, sequenced in a study of blood T cell repertoires in COVID-19. Assay: immunoSEQ multiplex PCR; the TCRdb copy retains only in-frame clones and omits some. Among 150,000 to 180,000 clones listed, roughly 80% were seen once. The source material was peripheral blood. Receptors were obtained from an elderly woman with acute or convalescent COVID-19.

The rearrangement uses TRBV7-9 and TRBJ2-1, with 7 positions matching TRBD2. This CDR3 contains 16 residues. Germline CDR1 reads SEHNR; CDR2 reads FQNEAQ (reference sequence). The V segment lost 1 base and the J segment 7 bases; nucleotides outside the gene matches: 10. The CDR3 is CASSLEGGGRRNEQFF. CDR3 coding DNA: TGTGCCAGCAGCTTAGAAGGCGGGGGAAGGAGAAATGAGCAGTTCTTC.

The rearrangement links TRBV7-2 to TRBJ2-2, with a weak D call TRBD1 (6 bases). The CDR3 extends over 14 amino acids. The germline CDR1 and CDR2 sequences are SGHTA and FQGNSA. The V and J ends lost 6 bases and 5 bases respectively, with 13 bases between them. The CDR3 loop reads CASRPDRQTGELFF. The CDR3 DNA sequence: TGTGCCAGCAGACCAGACAGGCAAACCGGGGAGCTGTTTTTT. Looking up the rest from reference TRBV7-2 and TRBJ2-2 gives the full variable domain: GAGVSQSPSNKVTEKGKDVELRCDPISGHTALYWYRQSLGQGLEFLIYFQGNSAPDKSGLPSDRFSAERTGGSVSTLTIQRTQQEDSAVYLCASRPDRQTGELFFGEGSRLTVL.

This rearrangement joins TRBV9 to TRBJ1-3; TRBD1 matches 7 bases. V was pared by 0 bases and J by 0 bases, with 6 bases of the junction left unmatched. The CDR3 covers 17 residues. CDR1 SGDLS and CDR2 YYNGEE come from the germline V gene. Written as DNA, the CDR3 is TGTGCCAGCAGCGTAGGTAGTGGGGACAGCTCTGGAAACACCATATATTTT. Its protein is CASSVGSGDSSGNTIYF. The full variable domain, completed using reference TRBV9 and TRBJ1-3, is DSGVTQTPKHLITATGQRVTLRCSPRSGDLSVYWYQQSLDQGLQFLIQYYNGEERAKGNILERFSAQQFPDLHSELNLSSLELGDSALYFCASSVGSGDSSGNTIYFGEGSWLTVV.

The count of this clone is one. The chain uses TRBV30 and TRBJ1-4, with a possible D match to TRBD1 (6 bases). CDR3 length: 14 residues. V was trimmed by 5 bases and J by 6 bases, leaving 16 bases between them. Germline lookup yields CDR1 GTSNPN and CDR2 SVGIG (reference sequence). The CDR3 DNA reads as TGTGCCTGGCGGCCGGGGGGGGGCGATGAAAAACTGTTTTTT. This codes for CAWRPGGGDEKLFF.

The chain joins TRBV6-6 to TRBJ2-2; 9 bases match TRBD1. The CDR3 consists of 14 residues. J lost 4 bases, V lost 11 bases, and 8 bases had no gene match. CDR1 and CDR2 from the germline V gene are MNHNY and SVGAGI (reference sequence). CDR3 amino acids: CAGSDRGSTGELFF. The CDR3 DNA reads TGTGCCGGGAGTGACAGGGGGAGCACCGGGGAGCTGTTTTTT.

The chain combines TRBV30 with TRBJ1-2; 8 bases map to TRBD1. Per germline, CDR1 GTSNPN and CDR2 SVGIG (reference sequence). The CDR3 runs to 14 residues. With 1 base clipped from V and 2 bases from J, the junction kept 3 bases outside the gene matches. This CDR3 is CAWSETGANYGYTF. The DNA for the CDR3 is TGTGCCTGGAGTGAGACAGGGGCGAACTATGGCTACACCTTC.

The V and J genes are TRBV4-1 and TRBJ2-1, with D possibly TRBD1 on 6 matching bases. CDR1 is MGHRA, CDR2 YSYEKL, per germline. Deletions cut 4 bases from V and 4 bases from J, with 23 bases between. The length of the CDR3 is 18 residues. CDR3 region: CASSLSAQPGQLYNEQFF. In DNA form, the CDR3 reads TGCGCCAGCAGCCTTTCCGCCCAACCGGGACAACTGTACAATGAGCAGTTCTTC.

In this sample, this clone turned up once. The chain couples TRBV5-1 to TRBJ1-1; 9 bases agree with TRBD1. The J segment lost 1 base and the V segment lost 0 bases, leaving 10 bases of the junction unmatched. Germline V gene lookup returns CDR1 SGHRS and CDR2 YFSETQ. The CDR3 is made up of 18 amino acids. The CDR3 sequence: CASSLGKTGGVKNTEAFF. The CDR3 region has the DNA TGCGCCAGCAGCTTGGGCAAGACAGGGGGAGTTAAGAACACTGAAGCTTTCTTT.

The genes are TRBV19 and TRBJ1-5; 7 bases match TRBD1. This CDR3 is 17 amino acids long. The ends lost 5 bases at V and 4 bases at J; junction bases unmatched: 14. Germline V gene data show CDR1 as LNHDA and CDR2 as SQIVND (reference sequence). Written as DNA, the CDR3 is TGTGCCAGTAGTGGCCGACTCTCGACAGGGCGTAATCAGCCCCAGCATTTT. It translates to CASSGRLSTGRNQPQHF.

The rearrangement uses TRBV7-9 and TRBJ2-2, with 8 positions matching TRBD1. CDR3 size: 15 residues. CDR1 is SEHNR and CDR2 is FQNEAQ in the germline V gene (reference sequence). Germline trimming cut 6 bases from V and 4 bases from J; bases unmatched to any gene: 7. CDR3 DNA sequence: TGTGCCAGCAGGTCACGACAGGGGAGCACCGGGGAGCTGTTTTTT. Translating it yields CASRSRQGSTGELFF. Filled out from reference TRBV7-9 and TRBJ2-2, the complete variable domain reads DTGVSQNPRHKITKRGQNVTFRCDPISEHNRLYWYRQTLGQGPEFLTYFQNEAQLEKSRLLSDRFSAERPKGSFSTLEIQRTEQGDSAMYLCASRSRQGSTGELFFGEGSRLTVL.

This clone is a singleton in its sample. V gene TRBV4-2 combines with J gene TRBJ2-1, with TRBD2 identical over 9 bases. Trimming at V came to 1 base and at J to 8 bases, leaving 9 bases not matched to a gene. Germline V gene data show CDR1 as LGHNA and CDR2 as YNFKEQ. The CDR3 is 16 amino acids. CDR3 sequence: CASSQAGGGGAYEQFF. In DNA, the CDR3 is TGTGCCAGCAGCCAAGCAGGCGGGGGGGGTGCTTATGAGCAGTTCTTC.

This chain joins TRBV27 and TRBJ1-6; TRBD1 might be the D (6 bases). V was cut by 3 bases and J by 0 bases, with 24 bases left in between. The CDR3 is 21 amino acids. Looked up from germline, CDR1 is MNHEY and CDR2 is SMNVEV (reference sequence). The CDR3 DNA follows: TGTGCCAGCAGTTTTACACCCGGACAGCGTGGGGGCAGCTCCTATAATTCACCCCTCCACTTT. The encoded protein is CASSFTPGQRGGSSYNSPLHF.

V gene TRBV4-3 combines with J gene TRBJ2-3; 10 nucleotides match TRBD1. The CDR3 contains 18 residues. V shed 3 bases and J 4 bases; nucleotides not matched to a gene: 13. Germline values: CDR1 LGHNA, CDR2 YSLEER. The DNA of the CDR3 is TGCGCCAGCAGCCACCTCACCGGGGGACAGGGGTTTTCAGATACGCAGTATTTT. Amino acid sequence: CASSHLTGGQGFSDTQYF.

This sequence joins TRBV6-5 and TRBJ1-1; D uncertain. The V gene lost 9 bases and the J gene lost 0 bases, with 11 bases spanning the gap. This CDR3 is built from 13 residues. Germline V lookup: CDR1 MNHEY, CDR2 SVGAGI. DNA for the CDR3: TGTGCCAGTTCGTCCCAGATGAACACTGAAGCTTTCTTT. Translation gives CASSSQMNTEAFF.

CDR3 protein: CASSLVGTLSGNTIYF. CDR3 DNA sequence: TGCGCCAGCAGCTTGGTAGGGACACTCTCTGGAAACACCATATATTTT. The chain joins TRBV5-1 to TRBJ1-3, with TRBD1 as a possible D gene (6 bases). Germline V CDR1 and CDR2: SGHRS, YFSETQ. CDR3 length: 16 amino acids. The V end was cut by 0 bases, the J end by 0 bases, with 10 bases between. Looking up the rest from reference TRBV5-1 and TRBJ1-3 gives the full variable domain: KAGVTQTPRYLIKTRGQQVTLSCSPISGHRSVSWYQQTPGQGLQFLFEYFSETQRNKGNFPGRFSGRQFSNSRSEMNVSTLELGDSALYLCASSLVGTLSGNTIYFGEGSWLTVV.

V usage is TRBV7-9 and J usage is TRBJ2-4, with D possibly matching TRBD1 (6 bases). Germline V gene sequence: CDR1 SEHNR, CDR2 FQNEAQ (reference sequence). The CDR3 loop spans 16 amino acids. Trimming removed 0 bases from V and 4 bases from J, with 13 bases in between. CDR3 region: CASSLALGAEKNIQYF. The CDR3 coding sequence is TGTGCCAGCAGCTTAGCTCTGGGGGCAGAAAAAAACATTCAGTACTTC.

The gene calls are TRBV2 and TRBJ2-6; the D gene is possibly TRBD1 (5 bases). Trimming took 6 bases from V and 0 from J, leaving 9 bases between them. Looked up from germline, CDR1 is SNHLY and CDR2 is FYNNEI. The CDR3 spans 15 residues. This chain's CDR3 is CASRGGHSGANVLTF. DNA of the CDR3: TGTGCCAGCAGGGGCGGACACTCTGGGGCCAACGTCCTGACTTTC.